Listed below are T cell receptor beta chains from one sample, sequenced in a study of fetal regulatory T cell absence and autoimmunity. The method was immunoSEQ multiplex PCR; TCRdb's version includes in-frame clones alone and lacks a portion of them. The table shows more than 85,000 clones, with about two thirds occurring only once. Sequencing was carried out using pancreas tissue. The source is a male donor with IPEX syndrome. Each CDR3 is given with its conserved first and last residue. Each record gives: V gene, J gene, D gene, clone size, CDR3 DNA, CDR3 protein. D genes are given only for firm matches. Only some rows state a clone size, as once, few, many or a class for expanded clones.

>TRBV4-1|TRBJ2-3|TRBD1|NA
TGCGCCAGCAGCCAAATCCCCGGGACAGCCTTTTACACAGATACGCAGTATTTT
CASSQIPGTAFYTDTQYF
>TRBV7-2|TRBJ1-5|NA|NA
TGTGCCAGCAGCTTGGGTCGGCAGCCCCAGCATTTT
CASSLGRQPQHF
>TRBV15|TRBJ2-7|TRBD2|NA
TGTGCCACCAGCTCGGGTAGCGGGGGAAACTACGAGCAGTACTTC
CATSSGSGGNYEQYF
>TRBV5-1|TRBJ1-3|NA|NA
TGCGCCAGCAGCTTGGGCTCTGGAAACACCATATATTTT
CASSLGSGNTIYF
>TRBV29-1|TRBJ1-1|NA|NA
TGCAGCGTTGAAGCGGAGGGGATAACTGAAGCTTTCTTT
CSVEAEGITEAFF
>TRBV27|TRBJ2-1|TRBD2|NA
TGTGCCAGCAGTTTATCCGCTAGCGGGAGCGATGAGCAGTTCTTC
CASSLSASGSDEQFF
>TRBV5-1|TRBJ2-3|NA|many
TGCGCCAGCAGCACCGGGGCAAGCACAGATACGCAGTATTTT
CASSTGASTDTQYF
>TRBV7-2|TRBJ1-5|NA|NA
TGTGCCAGCAGCTTAAAGCTCCTCTGGGGTCAGCCCCAGCATTTT
CASSLKLLWGQPQHF
>TRBV4-3|TRBJ2-7|NA|NA
TGCGCCAGCAGCCAGACGGGAGTCGAGCAGTACTTC
CASSQTGVEQYF
>TRBV19|TRBJ1-5|TRBD1|NA
TGTGCCAGTAGTCTTACAGGGGTCTATAGCAATCAGCCCCAGCATTTT
CASSLTGVYSNQPQHF
>TRBV6-4|TRBJ2-3|TRBD2|NA
TGTGCCGGGGAAGACGGGAGGGCCGACACAGATACGCAGTATTTT
CAGEDGRADTDTQYF
>TRBV7-7|TRBJ2-7|TRBD2|few
TGTGCTAGCAGCGTAGGACTAGCGGGTGGCGAGCAGTACTTC
CASSVGLAGGEQYF
>TRBV13|TRBJ2-7|NA|NA
TGTGCCAGCAGCTTTGGGCCAGGACACCGCATCTCCTACGAGCAGTACTTC
CASSFGPGHRISYEQYF
>TRBV9|TRBJ2-2|NA|NA
TGTGCCAGCACCCTGGGGGTCACCGGGGAGCTGTTTTTT
CASTLGVTGELFF
>TRBV30|TRBJ2-7|TRBD2|NA
TGTGCCTGGAGTGTACGCCTAGCGGGGTACTACGAGCAGTACTTC
CAWSVRLAGYYEQYF
>TRBV12-2|TRBJ2-7|NA|NA
TGTGCAAGTCGCTGGGCCTCGAGGGGGCTCTCCTACGAGCAGTACTTC
CASRWASRGLSYEQYF
>TRBV6-5|TRBJ2-7|TRBD2|NA
TGTGCCAGCAGTTACTACGGGACTAGCGGGGGCGAGCAGTACTTC
CASSYYGTSGGEQYF
>TRBV6-5|TRBJ2-2|NA|few
TGTGCCAGCGCGACAGTTATCACCGGGGAGCTGTTTTTT
CASATVITGELFF
>TRBV5-8|TRBJ2-5|NA|NA
TGTGCCAGCAGCTTGAACAGGCGCCAAGAGACCCAGTACTTC
CASSLNRRQETQYF
>TRBV5-1|TRBJ1-4|TRBD1|NA
TGCGCCAGCAGCCTTACTGTCCGAACAAGGACAGGGTTGCATGAAAAACTGTTTTTT
CASSLTVRTRTGLHEKLFF
>TRBV5-4|TRBJ1-1|NA|NA
TGTGCCAGCAGCTTGCCAGGACTGAACACTGAAGCTTTCTTT
CASSLPGLNTEAFF
>TRBV4-1|TRBJ2-3|NA|NA
TGCGCCAGCAGCGTCTCGACTATCACAGATACGCAGTATTTT
CASSVSTITDTQYF
>TRBV13|TRBJ2-7|NA|once
TGTGCCAGCAGCCCGCGACCCTCCTACGAGCAGTACTTC
CASSPRPSYEQYF
>TRBV25-1|TRBJ1-3|TRBD1|NA
TGTGCCAGCGCCCAATCCGGGCCAGGGGGCACTGGAAACACCATATATTTT
CASAQSGPGGTGNTIYF
>TRBV28|TRBJ2-3|NA|NA
TGTGCCAGCCGGGGCCCCACAGATACGCAGTATTTT
CASRGPTDTQYF
>TRBV9|TRBJ1-6|TRBD1|few
TGTGCCAGCAGCGTCCGGGACAGCGGTAATTCACCCCTCCACTTT
CASSVRDSGNSPLHF
>TRBV7-9|TRBJ2-7|NA|NA
TGTGCCAGCAGCTTAGCAGGATCTAGCAAGTCCTACGAGCAGTACTTC
CASSLAGSSKSYEQYF
>TRBV30|TRBJ1-6|NA|few
TGTGCCTGGAGTAGGGATTCACCCCTCCACTTT
CAWSRDSPLHF
>TRBV5-6|TRBJ1-4|NA|NA
TGTGCCAGCAGTTCATCCACCATTGGTGAAAAACTGTTTTTT
CASSSSTIGEKLFF
>TRBV7-6|TRBJ2-7|NA|NA
TGTGCCAGCAGCTTAGAGAGGGGCTCCTACGAGCAGTACTTC
CASSLERGSYEQYF
>TRBV7-9|TRBJ2-1|TRBD2|NA
TGTGCCAGCAGCTTAGCGCAGCGGGAGGTGGACAATGAGCAGTTCTTC
CASSLAQREVDNEQFF
>TRBV9|TRBJ2-7|TRBD1|NA
TGTGCCAGCAGCGTAGGGGGGGACAGGGGGCCCCCCTACGAGCAGTACTTC
CASSVGGDRGPPYEQYF